This T cell receptor beta chain was captured in a study of shared clonotypes between healthy human individuals. Study results and caveats: Non-shared clonotypes had lower generation probabilities than those shared by all four donors. When naive CD4 clonotypes were compared across a few donors, about 4.8% were shared.

Germline assignment: CDR1 MNHEY and CDR2 SMNVEV (reference sequence). There are 15 residues in the CDR3. Deletions cut 6 bases from V and 0 bases from J, with 9 bases between. The authors' processing: ImmunoSEQ output held junction-only sequences without quality scores, so filtering differed. Clones were read by immunoSEQ multiplex PCR, and TCRdb kept only the in-frame ones, dropping some. That table is the source of V, J and clone size, and D and trimming were worked out from the DNA. The table shows fewer than 1 million clones, with around 96% occurring only once. Worth noting for this clone: What it binds is unknown.

CD8 cells classed as naive were CD45RO-negative and positively selected for CCR7, excluding terminally differentiated effector memory CD45RA+ cells. The source material was naive CD8+ T cells sorted from blood. This chain links TRBV27 with TRBJ2-6; D gene unclear. This sequence originates from a young man in good health. The CDR3 DNA sequence: TGTGCCAGCAGCTCACTCCTCTCTGGGGCCAACGTCCTGACTTTC. Translation: CASSSLLSGANVLTF. The complete variable domain, with remaining parts taken from reference TRBV27 and TRBJ2-6, reads EAQVTQNPRYLITVTGKKLTVTCSQNMNHEYMSWYRQDPGLGLRQIYYSMNVEVTDKGDVPEGYKVSRKEKRNFPLILESPSPNQTSLYFCASSSLLSGANVLTFGAGSRLTVL.